This TCR beta chain was retrieved from a study of yellow fever vaccine responses in identical twins. Findings of the study overall: Convergence reportedly seemed to mark part of the twins' vaccine T cell response, with personalization marking the rest.

MiXCR, applied by TCRdb to the RT-PCR reads, yields one record per CDR3 protein. The sample has more than 4,500 distinct CDR3 sequences; 70% to 85% are singletons. This clonotype appeared once. Its antigen is not known. The CDR3 consists of 14 residues. Trimming cost V 0 bases and J 0 bases, with 3 bases left between them. Germline V gene lookup returns CDR1 SGHNT and CDR2 YYREEE (reference sequence). The sample was T cells from blood (PBMCs), unsorted or a sorted subset (not recorded which), taken before or after yellow fever vaccination (not recorded which). The chain is built from TRBV5-4 and TRBJ2-2, with no clear D. The sequence was collected from a young woman who received the yellow fever vaccine. The CDR3 loop is CASSLVANTGELFF. The CDR3 DNA follows: TGTGCCAGCAGCTTGGTTGCGAACACCGGGGAGCTGTTTTTT.